Below are 13 T cell receptor beta chains sequenced from a single sample in a study of shared clonotypes between healthy human individuals. TCRdb's table, derived via immunoSEQ multiplex PCR, lists solely in-frame clones and lacks some. The table records 1 million to 1.3 million clones, roughly 74% of them present only once. The sequenced sample was memory CD4+ T cells from PBMCs. Stated subset: CD45RA-negative fraction. These receptors originate from a young man in good health. Some clones in this sample may be carry-over from other donors' samples.

The chain carries TRBV18 and TRBJ2-5; D is perhaps TRBD1 (6 bases). The germline V and J ends were trimmed by 3 bases and 2 bases, with 13 bases remaining between them. CDR1 is KGHSH and CDR2 is LQKENI in the germline V gene. There are 15 residues in the CDR3. This chain's CDR3 is CASSPQGLGQETQYF. The CDR3 DNA follows: TGTGCCAGCTCACCTCAGGGGTTGGGGCAAGAGACCCAGTACTTC.

V gene TRBV5-1 combines with J gene TRBJ1-2; D remains ambiguous. The CDR3 spans 13 residues. V shed 0 bases and J shed 4 bases, with 7 bases lying between them. Germline CDR1 is SGHRS and CDR2 is YFSETQ. The chain's CDR3 is CASSLDGLYGYTF. The CDR3 bases are TGCGCCAGCAGCTTGGACGGGCTCTATGGCTACACCTTC.

The chain employs TRBV28 and TRBJ1-3, with D hard to call. CDR1 is MDHEN, CDR2 SYDVKM, per germline. The CDR3 sequence is 14 residues long. V shed 11 bases and J shed 0 bases, with 14 bases lying between them. The CDR3 coding sequence is TGTGCCGTTTCTACCGTGAGCTCTGGAAACACCATATATTTT. This codes for CAVSTVSSGNTIYF.

This clone showed up just a few times. V is TRBV7-9 and J is TRBJ1-4; tentatively, D is TRBD1 (5 bases). Germline CDR1 SEHNR, CDR2 FQNEAQ (reference sequence). There are 15 residues in the CDR3. Trimming removed 5 bases from V and 5 bases from J, with 15 bases in between. This CDR3 reads CASSPSQGFNEKLFF. The DNA of the CDR3 is TGTGCCAGCAGCCCAAGTCAGGGTTTCAATGAAAAACTGTTTTTT.

This clone was observed a single time. The CDR3 loop is CASSLPGQGLQTQYF. CDR3 bases: TGTGCCAGCAGCTTGCCGGGACAGGGGTTGCAGACCCAGTACTTC. The rearrangement links TRBV5-6 to TRBJ2-5, with 10 bases aligning to TRBD1. The CDR3 length is 15 residues. Germline V CDR1 and CDR2: SGHDT, YYEEEE. V dropped 1 base and J dropped 6; count of bases not matched to a gene: 6.

The V gene is TRBV19, the J gene TRBJ2-1; D unclear. Germline-derived CDR1 and CDR2 are LNHDA and SQIVND (reference sequence). The CDR3 contains 13 residues. V lost 4 bases and J 10 bases, leaving 14 bases between the germline ends. CDR3 loop: CASSKTGFWEQFF. The CDR3 region has the DNA TGTGCCAGTAGTAAAACTGGATTCTGGGAGCAGTTCTTC.

The rearrangement links TRBV4-3 to TRBJ1-4, with a tentative D call TRBD1 (5 bases). V was pared by 0 bases and J by 1 base, with 15 bases between. Germline V gene sequence: CDR1 LGHNA, CDR2 YSLEER. This CDR3 contains 18 residues. The DNA for the CDR3 is TGCGCCAGCAGCCAAGAGTGGACCGCCGGGGGAACTAATGAAAAACTGTTTTTT. Protein product: CASSQEWTAGGTNEKLFF.

The J gene is TRBJ1-1, the V gene TRBV11-1; TRBD1 might be the D (5 bases). Germline CDR1 SGHAT, CDR2 FQDESV (reference sequence). With 4 bases removed from V and 4 bases from J, the gap between germline ends came to 19 bases. CDR3 length: 16 residues. As DNA, the CDR3 is TGTGCCAGCAGCTCCGAGCTAGGGGTTGGGGCCACTGAAGCTTTCTTT. It is translated as CASSSELGVGATEAFF.

V gene TRBV18 combines with J gene TRBJ1-2, with 10 positions matching TRBD1. CDR1 is KGHSH and CDR2 is LQKENI in the germline V gene. J gave up 4 bases and V 4 bases, and 9 bases lay outside the gene matches. This CDR3 region has 16 residues. CDR3: CASSLSRDRGVYGYTF. The CDR3 DNA sequence: TGTGCCAGCTCACTATCTCGGGACAGGGGTGTCTATGGCTACACCTTC.

This chain connects TRBV5-1 to TRBJ2-5; D not certain. V lost 0 bases to trimming and J lost 3 bases, with 12 bases between them. The CDR3 totals 15 residues. CDR1 is SGHRS, CDR2 YFSETQ, per germline. The DNA for the CDR3 is TGCGCCAGCAGCTTGGAATTTGGGTCAGAAGAGACCCAGTACTTC. Encoded protein: CASSLEFGSEETQYF.

CDR3 nucleotide sequence: TGCGCCAGCAGCTTCTTACAGGGCCACTATGGCTACACCTTC. Amino acids: CASSFLQGHYGYTF. The chain links TRBV5-1 to TRBJ1-2; possibly TRBD1 for D (6 bases). Germline loops: CDR1 SGHRS, CDR2 YFSETQ. V lost 2 bases and J lost 3, with 11 bases in between. The CDR3 runs to 14 residues.

In its sample, this clone was seen a few times. The gene calls are TRBV11-2 and TRBJ1-5, with D unresolved. The CDR3 has 14 residues. Deletions cut 1 base from V and 7 bases from J, with 11 bases between. Germline values: CDR1 SGHAT, CDR2 FQNNGV. The CDR3 is CASSLGKGLQPQHF. The CDR3 region has the DNA TGTGCCAGCAGCTTAGGAAAGGGTTTGCAGCCCCAGCATTTT.

The V and J genes are TRBV28 and TRBJ2-7; no definite D call. V was clipped by 6 bases and J by 2 bases, with 14 bases between them. Germline lookup yields CDR1 MDHEN and CDR2 SYDVKM. This CDR3 region has 14 residues. CDR3 residues: CASSLVPEAYEQYF. Written as DNA, the CDR3 is TGTGCCAGCAGCCTGGTGCCAGAAGCCTACGAGCAGTACTTC.